There are a few counts of the clone carrying this T cell receptor (beta chain). The V end lost 4 bases, the J end lost 1 base, and 13 bases lay between the germline ends. This CDR3 has 15 residues. Germline V gene lookup returns CDR1 SNHLY and CDR2 FYNNEI. MiXCR, applied by TCRdb to the RT-PCR reads, yields one record per CDR3 protein. This sample has roughly 230,000 distinct CDR3 sequences; around 14% occur once, and the top ten carry around a tenth. The source of the sample is a study of patients and donors after allogeneic stem cell transplantation. Material: blood, either unsorted or a sorted T cell fraction (not recorded which). This receptor was taken from a human donor who was either an allogeneic HSCT recipient or a stem cell or donor lymphocyte infusion donor (not recorded which). It is not recorded whose cells these are; they may come from a transplant donor. The chain employs TRBV2 and TRBJ2-5; D may be TRBD2 (6 bases). CDR3 loop: CASSGSLAPQETQYF. CDR3 DNA sequence: TGTGCCAGCAGTGGCTCTCTAGCGCCCCAAGAGACCCAGTACTTC.